This TCR beta chain is drawn from a study of T cells in Graves' hyperthyroidism and ophthalmopathy. The overall study: Peripheral blood specimens were obtained at initial diagnosis, prior to any treatment.

TCR beta CDR3 sequences were amplified from RNA transcripts. Primed by the HTBI set, a first-round RT-PCR was run on the TCR CDR3. TCRdb re-called the multiplex PCR reads through MiXCR, storing one row per CDR3 protein. This sample yields a few hundred thousand distinct CDR3 sequences, of which 16% are seen a single time; roughly 3.5% belongs to the top ten. Study-wide points: Progression to ophthalmopathy was predicted a median of approximately 6.4 months early. By a 13 V-J model, ophthalmopathy was set apart from stable hyperthyroidism.

CDR1 and CDR2 from the germline V gene are SGHDN and FVKESK. The CDR3 contains 12 residues. Between the trimmed V and J ends, which lost 0 bases and 8 bases, there was a span of 6 bases. It was approximately 9.7 ml of fresh peripheral blood that supplied the PBMCs. On this clonotype: What it recognizes is unknown.

This chain uses TRBV14 with TRBJ2-3, with D possibly being TRBD2 (6 bases). The specimen was blood. The clonotype was recovered from a woman aged 40 to 50 with Graves' ophthalmopathy. CDR3 sequence (DNA): TGTGCCAGCAGCCAAGAGGGAGGTACGCAGTATTTT. This translates into CASSQEGGTQYF.